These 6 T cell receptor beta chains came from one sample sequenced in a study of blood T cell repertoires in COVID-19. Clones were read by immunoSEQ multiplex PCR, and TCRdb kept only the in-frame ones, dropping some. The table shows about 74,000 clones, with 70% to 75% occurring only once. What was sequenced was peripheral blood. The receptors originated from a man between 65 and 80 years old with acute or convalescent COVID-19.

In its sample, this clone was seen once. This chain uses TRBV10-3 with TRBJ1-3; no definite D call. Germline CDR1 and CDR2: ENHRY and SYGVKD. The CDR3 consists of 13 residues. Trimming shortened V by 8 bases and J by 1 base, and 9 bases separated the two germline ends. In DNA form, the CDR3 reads TGTGCCATCTCCTCGGGGTCTGGAAACACCATATATTTT. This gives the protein CAISSGSGNTIYF.

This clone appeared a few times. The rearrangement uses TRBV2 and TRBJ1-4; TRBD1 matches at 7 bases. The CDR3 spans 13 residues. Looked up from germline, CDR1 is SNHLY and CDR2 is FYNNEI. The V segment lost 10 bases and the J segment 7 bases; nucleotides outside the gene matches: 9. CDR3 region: CATSGRQGEKLFF. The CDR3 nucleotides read TGTGCCACCTCAGGGAGACAGGGTGAAAAACTGTTTTTT.

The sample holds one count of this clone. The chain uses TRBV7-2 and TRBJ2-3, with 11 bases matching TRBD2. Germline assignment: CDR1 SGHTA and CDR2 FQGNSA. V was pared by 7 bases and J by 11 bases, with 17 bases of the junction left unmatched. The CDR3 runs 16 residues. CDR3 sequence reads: CASTYSGRAAIYGQYF. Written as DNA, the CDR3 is TGTGCCAGCACCTATAGCGGGAGGGCCGCGATATACGGGCAGTATTTT.

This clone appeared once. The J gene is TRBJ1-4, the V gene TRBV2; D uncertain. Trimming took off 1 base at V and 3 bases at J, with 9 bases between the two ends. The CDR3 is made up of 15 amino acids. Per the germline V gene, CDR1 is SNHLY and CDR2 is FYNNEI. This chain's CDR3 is CASSEVPGPNEKLFF. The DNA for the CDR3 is TGTGCCAGCAGTGAAGTTCCAGGCCCTAATGAAAAACTGTTTTTT. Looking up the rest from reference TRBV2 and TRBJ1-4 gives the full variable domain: EPEVTQTPSHQVTQMGQEVILRCVPISNHLYFYWYRQILGQKVEFLVSFYNNEISEKSEIFDDQFSVERPDGSNFTLKIRSTKLEDSAMYFCASSEVPGPNEKLFFGSGTQLSVL.

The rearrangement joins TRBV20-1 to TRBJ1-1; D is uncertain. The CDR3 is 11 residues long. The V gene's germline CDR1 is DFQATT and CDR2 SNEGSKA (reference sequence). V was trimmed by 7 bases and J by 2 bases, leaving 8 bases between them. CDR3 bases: TGCAGTGGAAGACAAAACACTGAAGCTTTCTTT. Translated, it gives CSGRQNTEAFF.

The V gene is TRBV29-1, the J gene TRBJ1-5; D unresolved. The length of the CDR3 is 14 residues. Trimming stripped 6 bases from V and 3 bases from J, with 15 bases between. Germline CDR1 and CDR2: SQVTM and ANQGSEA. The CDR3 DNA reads TGCAGCGTCACATTTCCGGGGTTCAATCAGCCCCAGCATTTT. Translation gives CSVTFPGFNQPQHF.